This TCR beta chain was obtained from a study of T-cell memory formation after mild COVID-19 (dated by TCRdb to the early 2020s). A note on the overall study: TCR sequence clusters from the two donors were found to be largely donor specific. T-cell clones expanding and contracting after mild COVID-19 in a couple of donors were tracked by longitudinal TCRalpha and TCRbeta repertoire sequencing. The cohort was made up of two young adult volunteers, one female and one male, who were previously healthy.

With respect to this clonotype: Its antigen has not been determined. No much larger clonotype is one base removed from it; base qualities were not supplied.

The instrument was an Illumina NovaSeq 6000. TCRalpha and TCRbeta cDNA libraries were built by 5'RACE with constant-segment primers, adding sample barcodes and unique molecular identifiers. Trizol reagent was used to extract RNA from every sample. The libraries were amplified in two PCR steps, and the second step added a second sample barcode and Illumina TruSeq adapters. Sequencing of the libraries was done on an Illumina NovaSeq, producing 2 x 150 bp paired-end reads. Per the authors' processing: Demultiplexing of reads and collapsing into UMI-guided consensus sequences were performed with migec v1.2.7. Using mixcr v2.1.11, UMI consensuses were aligned to TRA and TRB V and J templates and then assembled into clonotypes. A clonotype was counted as expanded or contracted only when both edgeR and NoisET called the clonotype significant, with the noise models trained on biological replicates. edgeR calls used a false discovery rate-adjusted p below 0.01 and a log2 fold-change threshold of 1. PCA with hierarchical clustering of max-normalized trajectories of the 1000 most abundant clonotypes was used as exploratory dynamics analysis. Each responding clone was given a CD4 or CD8 phenotype based on the CD4+ and CD8+ repertoires, which had been sequenced separately. The public reads were reanalyzed by TCRdb: fastp trimming at Q25, MiXCR alignment, in-frame beta chains only. Each record represents a unique CDR3 protein, reported with the most common genes and DNA among its rows. TCRdb's processing, not the authors', yielded these V and J calls. The sample contains about 360,000 distinct CDR3 sequences, about 15% of them found a single time. Clones ranked in the top ten supply about 22% of the sample.

PBMCs were isolated by Ficoll-Paque density gradient centrifugation. Study-wide findings and limitations: Contracting CD4+ clones were found mainly in CM and EM memory subsets, while CD8+ clones were enriched in EMRA. Balanced CD4/CD8 phenotypes were observed for clones contracting from day 15 to 85, whereas a bias towards CD4+ was observed for a second wave of clones expanding from day 15 to 37. Only a couple of mild cases were covered by the study, and larger cohorts that include severe cases with pre-infection samples were considered necessary. Some responding clones were detected in pre-infection memory, which suggested that pre-existing cross-reactive memory T cells had joined the SARS-CoV-2 response. Whether the second-wave clones peaking on day 37 were SARS-CoV-2 specific was not confirmed.

The CDR3 measures 13 amino acids from cysteine to phenylalanine. The only DNA kept is the CDR3, 39 bases in frame from the first base. The junction carries 12 bases between V and J, which are trimmed by 2 bases and 8 bases respectively. Taken from the germline V gene, the CDR1 and CDR2 loops are LGHNA and YSLEER. The sequencing input was PBMCs or a T cell subset sorted from them (not recorded which). This clonotype was sampled from a man aged 18-30 years who had mild COVID-19 (a few samples of this study predate the infection). The sample titles of this study are shuffled in the database, so cell type and time point are left out; the donor was told from shared clones. Rearrangement joined TRBV4-3 to TRBJ1-1; the D gene cannot be resolved reliably. The CDR3 reads CASSQIPVGEAFF. The nucleotide sequence reads as follows: TGCGCCAGCAGCCAAATTCCGGTCGGGGAAGCTTTCTTT.